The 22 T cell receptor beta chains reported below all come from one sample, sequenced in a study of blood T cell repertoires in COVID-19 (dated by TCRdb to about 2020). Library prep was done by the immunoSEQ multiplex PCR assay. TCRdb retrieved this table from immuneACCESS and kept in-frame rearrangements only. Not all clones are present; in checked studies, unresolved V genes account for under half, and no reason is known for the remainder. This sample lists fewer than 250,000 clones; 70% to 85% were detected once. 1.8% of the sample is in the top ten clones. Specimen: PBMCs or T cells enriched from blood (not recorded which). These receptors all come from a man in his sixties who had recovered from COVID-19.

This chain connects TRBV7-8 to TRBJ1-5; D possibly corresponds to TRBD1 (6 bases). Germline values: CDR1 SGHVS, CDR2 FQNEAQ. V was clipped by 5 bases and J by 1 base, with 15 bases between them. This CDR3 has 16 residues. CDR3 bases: TGTGCCAGCAGCCTGACAGGAGGTTTAAGCAATCAGCCCCAGCATTTT. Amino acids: CASSLTGGLSNQPQHF.

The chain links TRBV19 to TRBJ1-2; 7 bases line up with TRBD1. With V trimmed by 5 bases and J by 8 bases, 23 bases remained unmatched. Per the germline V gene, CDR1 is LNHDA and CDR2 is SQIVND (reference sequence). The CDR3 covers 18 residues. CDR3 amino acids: CASSPRGPTGPPSIGYTF. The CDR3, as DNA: TGTGCCAGTAGTCCCCGGGGGCCGACAGGGCCCCCGTCTATCGGCTACACCTTC. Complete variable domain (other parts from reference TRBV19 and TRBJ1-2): DGGITQSPKYLFRKEGQNVTLSCEQNLNHDAMYWYRQDPGQGLRLIYYSQIVNDFQKGDIAEGYSVSREKKESFPLTVTSAQKNPTAFYLCASSPRGPTGPPSIGYTFGSGTRLTVV.

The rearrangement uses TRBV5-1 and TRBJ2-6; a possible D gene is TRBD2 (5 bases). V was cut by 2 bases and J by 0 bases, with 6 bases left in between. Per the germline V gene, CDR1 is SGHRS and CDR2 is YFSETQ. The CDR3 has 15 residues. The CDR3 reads CASSFRGSGANVLTF. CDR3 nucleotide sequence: TGCGCCAGCAGCTTCCGGGGCTCTGGGGCCAACGTCCTGACTTTC.

CDR3 nucleotide sequence: TGTGCCAGCAGCTTGAGGCTAGCGGGGGGGCTTGGTGAGCAGTTCTTC. Translated: CASSLRLAGGLGEQFF. The chain uses TRBV5-4 and TRBJ2-1; 12 bases are a match to TRBD2. The CDR3 sequence is 16 residues long. J was trimmed by 9 bases and V by 1 base; bases with no gene match: 8. Looked up from germline, CDR1 is SGHNT and CDR2 is YYREEE (reference sequence). The whole variable domain, remainder taken from reference TRBV5-4 and TRBJ2-1, is ETGVTQSPTHLIKTRGQQVTLRCSSQSGHNTVSWYQQALGQGPQFIFQYYREEENGRGNFPPRFSGLQFPNYSSELNVNALELDDSALYLCASSLRLAGGLGEQFFGPGTRLTVL.

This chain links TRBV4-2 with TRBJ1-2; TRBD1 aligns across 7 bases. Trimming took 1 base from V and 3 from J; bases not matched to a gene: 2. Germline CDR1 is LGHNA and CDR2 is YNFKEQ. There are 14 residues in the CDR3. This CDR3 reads CASSQGTGYYGYTF. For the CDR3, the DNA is TGTGCCAGCAGCCAAGGGACAGGTTACTATGGCTACACCTTC.

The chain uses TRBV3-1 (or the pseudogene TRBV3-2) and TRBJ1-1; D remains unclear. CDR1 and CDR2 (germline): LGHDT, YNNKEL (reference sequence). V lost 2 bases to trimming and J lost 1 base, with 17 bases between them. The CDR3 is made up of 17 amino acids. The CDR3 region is CASSQNGLRLWNTEAFF. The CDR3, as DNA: TGTGCCAGCAGCCAAAACGGTTTACGGTTGTGGAACACTGAAGCTTTCTTT.

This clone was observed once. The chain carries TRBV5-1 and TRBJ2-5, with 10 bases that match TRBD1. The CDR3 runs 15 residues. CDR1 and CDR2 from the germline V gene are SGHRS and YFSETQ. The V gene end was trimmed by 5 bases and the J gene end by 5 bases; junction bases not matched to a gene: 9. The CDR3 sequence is CASSTRTGGLETQYF. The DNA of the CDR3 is TGCGCCAGCAGTACCCGGACAGGGGGATTGGAGACCCAGTACTTC.

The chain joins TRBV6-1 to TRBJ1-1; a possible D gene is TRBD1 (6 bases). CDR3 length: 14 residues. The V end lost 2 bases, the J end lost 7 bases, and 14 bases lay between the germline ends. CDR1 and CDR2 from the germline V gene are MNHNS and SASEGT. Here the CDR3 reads CASSEMFAGDEAFF. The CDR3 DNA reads TGTGCCAGCAGTGAAATGTTCGCAGGGGATGAAGCTTTCTTT.

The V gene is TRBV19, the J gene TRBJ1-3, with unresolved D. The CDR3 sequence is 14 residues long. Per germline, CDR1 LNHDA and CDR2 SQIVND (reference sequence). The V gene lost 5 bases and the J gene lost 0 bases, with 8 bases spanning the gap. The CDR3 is CASSPLLSGNTIYF. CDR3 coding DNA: TGTGCCAGTAGTCCCCTCCTCTCTGGAAACACCATATATTTT.

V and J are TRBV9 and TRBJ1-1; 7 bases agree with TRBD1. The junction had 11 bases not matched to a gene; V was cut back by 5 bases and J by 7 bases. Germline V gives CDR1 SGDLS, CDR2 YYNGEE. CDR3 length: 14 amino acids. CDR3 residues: CASSLVTGEVEAFF. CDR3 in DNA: TGTGCCAGCAGTCTCGTCACAGGGGAGGTTGAAGCTTTCTTT.

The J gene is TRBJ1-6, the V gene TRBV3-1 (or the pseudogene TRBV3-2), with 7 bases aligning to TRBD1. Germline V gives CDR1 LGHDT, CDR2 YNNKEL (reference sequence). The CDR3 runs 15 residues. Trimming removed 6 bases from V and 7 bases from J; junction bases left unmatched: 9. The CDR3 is CASRQARGQNSPLHF. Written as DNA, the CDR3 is TGTGCCAGCAGGCAGGCCCGGGGACAGAATTCACCCCTCCACTTT.

This CDR3 reads CASSESGVPYNSPLHF. CDR3 nucleotide sequence: TGTGCCAGCAGTGAGTCGGGGGTCCCCTATAATTCACCCCTCCACTTT. The chain has TRBV6-1 and TRBJ1-6, with D possibly being TRBD1 (5 bases). The CDR3 sequence is 16 residues long. CDR1 is MNHNS and CDR2 is SASEGT in the germline V gene. V lost 3 bases and J lost 2, with 11 bases in between.

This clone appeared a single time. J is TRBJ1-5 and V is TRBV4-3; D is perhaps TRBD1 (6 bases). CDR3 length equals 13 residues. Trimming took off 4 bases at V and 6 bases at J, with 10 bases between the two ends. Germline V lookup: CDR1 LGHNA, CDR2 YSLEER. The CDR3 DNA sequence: TGCGCCAGCAGCCGAGGGACATCTCAGCCCCAGCATTTT. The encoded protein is CASSRGTSQPQHF.

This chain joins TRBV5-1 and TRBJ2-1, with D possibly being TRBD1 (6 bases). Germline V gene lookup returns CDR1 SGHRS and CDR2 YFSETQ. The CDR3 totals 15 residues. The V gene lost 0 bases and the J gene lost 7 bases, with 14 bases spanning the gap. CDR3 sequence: CASSLGWAGQNEQFF. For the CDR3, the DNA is TGCGCCAGCAGCTTGGGATGGGCCGGACAGAATGAGCAGTTCTTC.

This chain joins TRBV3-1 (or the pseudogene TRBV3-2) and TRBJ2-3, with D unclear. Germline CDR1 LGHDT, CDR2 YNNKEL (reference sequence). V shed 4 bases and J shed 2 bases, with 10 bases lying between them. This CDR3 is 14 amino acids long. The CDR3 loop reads CASSLPGDTDTQYF. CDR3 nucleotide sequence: TGTGCCAGCAGCCTCCCAGGCGACACAGATACGCAGTATTTT.

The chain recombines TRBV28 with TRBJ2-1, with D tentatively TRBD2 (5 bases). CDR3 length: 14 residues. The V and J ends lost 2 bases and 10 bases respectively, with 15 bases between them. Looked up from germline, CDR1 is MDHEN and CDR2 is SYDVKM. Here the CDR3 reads CASSLPLGSNEQFF. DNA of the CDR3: TGTGCCAGCAGTTTACCCCTAGGGAGCAACGAGCAGTTCTTC.

The CDR3 nucleotides read TGTGCCAGAAGCTTGCGGCAGACAGGGGCGGCGGACGAGCAGTACTTC. Translation gives CARSLRQTGAADEQYF. The chain joins TRBV5-3 to TRBJ2-7; 8 positions match TRBD1. TRBV5-3 is recorded as an ORF, its role being uncertain. The CDR3 totals 16 residues. The J segment lost 5 bases and the V segment lost 1 base, leaving 11 bases of the junction unmatched.

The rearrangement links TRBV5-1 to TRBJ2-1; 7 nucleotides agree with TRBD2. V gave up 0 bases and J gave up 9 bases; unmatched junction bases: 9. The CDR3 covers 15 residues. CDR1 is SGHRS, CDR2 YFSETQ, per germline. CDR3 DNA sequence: TGCGCCAGCAGCTTGGATGGGAGGGTACAGCCTGAGCAGTTCTTC. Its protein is CASSLDGRVQPEQFF.

In nucleotides, the CDR3 is TGTGCCAGCACCCGACAGAGAAACACCGGGGAGCTGTTTTTT. Its protein is CASTRQRNTGELFF. The rearrangement uses TRBV6-6 and TRBJ2-2; D might be TRBD1 (5 bases). V lost 7 bases and J 2 bases, leaving 11 bases between the germline ends. The length of the CDR3 is 14 residues. Germline V gene sequence: CDR1 MNHNY, CDR2 SVGAGI (reference sequence).

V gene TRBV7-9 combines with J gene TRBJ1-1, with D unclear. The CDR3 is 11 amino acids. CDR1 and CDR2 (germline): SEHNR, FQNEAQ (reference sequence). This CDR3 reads CAEATTSEAFF. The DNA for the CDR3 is TGTGCAGAAGCGACGACTTCTGAAGCTTTCTTT.

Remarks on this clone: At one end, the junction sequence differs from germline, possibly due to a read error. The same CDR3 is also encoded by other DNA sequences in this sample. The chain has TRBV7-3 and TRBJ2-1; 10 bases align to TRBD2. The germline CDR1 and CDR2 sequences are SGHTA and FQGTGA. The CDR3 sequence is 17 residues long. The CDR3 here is CASSFGTSGGAYNEQFF. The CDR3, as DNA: TGTGCCAGCAGCTTCGGCACCAGCGGGGGGGCCTATAATGAGCAGTTCTTC.

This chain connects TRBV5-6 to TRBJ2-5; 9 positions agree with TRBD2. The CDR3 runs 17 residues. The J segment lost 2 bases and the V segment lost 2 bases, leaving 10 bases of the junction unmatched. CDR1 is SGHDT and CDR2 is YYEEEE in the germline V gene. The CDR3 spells CASSFRRGGTLQETQYF. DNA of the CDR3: TGTGCCAGCAGCTTCAGGCGGGGGGGGACATTGCAAGAGACCCAGTACTTC. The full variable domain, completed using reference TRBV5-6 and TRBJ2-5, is DAGVTQSPTHLIKTRGQQVTLRCSPKSGHDTVSWYQQALGQGPQFIFQYYEEEERQRGNFPDRFSGHQFPNYSSELNVNALLLGDSALYLCASSFRRGGTLQETQYFGPGTRLLVL.